This T cell receptor beta chain was captured by sequencing in a study of human T cells and chemical hapten exposure. Overall study: Upper-back patches of 0.01% DPC were read at 6 days. Study-wide results and caveats: Sensitizing to DPC left TCRs with a frequency above 1 in 1000 unaltered. Expanded TCRs were compared with controls, and the expanded TCRs formed significantly more large CDR3 similarity clusters.

MiXCR was run by TCRdb on the RACE reads, yielding one entry per CDR3 protein. The table includes about 380,000 distinct CDR3 sequences, roughly 5% detected once. There are a few counts of this clonotype. Its antigen is not known. Time point defined: patch test 1, 2 weeks after DPC sensitization. Treatment specified: therapeutic diphenylcyclopropenone sensitization with weekly scalp DPC. The material was whole blood, obtained in connection with sensitization to the hapten diphenylcyclopropenone (DPC). The receptor was derived from a woman between 50 and 59 years old with alopecia areata. Some clones in this sample may be carry-over from other donors' samples.

This chain's CDR3 is CASSQDGGAHGYTF. The CDR3 DNA reads as TGTGCCAGCAGCCAAGATGGAGGGGCGCATGGCTACACCTTC. The chain couples TRBV3-1 to TRBJ1-2, with a weak D call TRBD1 (5 bases). The V end was cut by 0 bases, the J end by 6 bases, with 11 bases between. The germline CDR1 and CDR2 sequences are LGHDT and YNNKEL (reference sequence). This CDR3 is 14 amino acids long. Full variable domain (missing parts from reference TRBV3-1 and TRBJ1-2): DTAVSQTPKYLVTQMGNDKSIKCEQNLGHDTMYWYKQDSKKFLKIMFSYNNKELIINETVPNRFSPKSPDKAHLNLHINSLELGDSAVYFCASSQDGGAHGYTFGSGTRLTVV.